What follows are 27 T cell receptor beta chains derived from one specimen sequenced in a study of blood T cell repertoires in COVID-19. Here immunoSEQ multiplex PCR was the method, and the copy in TCRdb shows in-frame clones only, minus some. This repertoire shows 150,000 to 200,000 clones, 85% to 90% found once; its top ten account for around 5.8%. The sequencing sample was made of peripheral blood. These receptors all stem from a man aged 40-55 years with active or convalescent COVID-19.

V is TRBV25-1 and J is TRBJ1-2; 7 bases align to TRBD1. The V segment lost 4 bases and the J segment 5 bases; nucleotides outside the gene matches: 4. Germline V gives CDR1 MGHDK, CDR2 SYGVNS. The CDR3 is 13 residues long. CDR3: CASSGRGVYGYTF. In nucleotides, the CDR3 is TGTGCCAGCAGTGGCAGGGGGGTATATGGCTACACCTTC.

The chain carries TRBV28 and TRBJ2-2, with D perhaps TRBD2 (7 bases). CDR1 is MDHEN, CDR2 SYDVKM, per germline. The CDR3 contains 16 residues. The ends were cut back, 7 bases at V and 6 bases at J, with 21 bases in the middle. DNA of the CDR3: TGTGCCAGCACCCTTGGGGGGGCGGCGGGGGCCGGGGAGCTGTTTTTT. Translated: CASTLGGAAGAGELFF.

This chain uses TRBV7-2 with TRBJ2-3, with 8 bases lining up with TRBD2. Per the germline V gene, CDR1 is SGHTA and CDR2 is FQGNSA. This CDR3 is built from 14 residues. V trimming: 6 bases; J trimming: 1 base; junction bases outside the gene matches: 3. The CDR3 DNA reads as TGTGCCAGCAGGCCGACTAGCGGCACAGATACGCAGTATTTT. Translating it yields CASRPTSGTDTQYF. Using reference TRBV7-2 and TRBJ2-3 for the parts outside the CDR3, the full variable domain is GAGVSQSPSNKVTEKGKDVELRCDPISGHTALYWYRQSLGQGLEFLIYFQGNSAPDKSGLPSDRFSAERTGGSVSTLTIQRTQQEDSAVYLCASRPTSGTDTQYFGPGTRLTVL.

The chain links TRBV3-1 (or the pseudogene TRBV3-2) to TRBJ2-1, with 12 bases matching TRBD2. This CDR3 has 17 amino acids. Per the germline V gene, CDR1 is LGHDT and CDR2 is YNNKEL (reference sequence). After removal of 2 bases from V and 8 bases from J, the junction contained 10 bases not matched to a gene. CDR3 amino acids: CASSQRWTSGERDEQFF. CDR3 coding DNA: TGTGCCAGCAGCCAAAGATGGACTAGCGGGGAAAGGGATGAGCAGTTCTTC.

The rearrangement links TRBV28 to TRBJ2-7, with 8 nucleotides matching TRBD2. Trimming took 0 bases from V and 0 from J; bases not matched to a gene: 7. The germline CDR1 and CDR2 sequences are MDHEN and SYDVKM. CDR3 size: 17 residues. The CDR3: CASSLWPSGLVSYEQYF. Written as DNA, the CDR3 is TGTGCCAGCAGTTTATGGCCCTCGGGACTAGTCTCCTACGAGCAGTACTTC.

This rearrangement joins TRBV5-6 to TRBJ2-2; D is possibly TRBD1 (6 bases). CDR1 is SGHDT and CDR2 is YYEEEE in the germline V gene. Trimming pared 6 bases from V and 7 bases from J, leaving 13 bases between. The length of the CDR3 is 13 residues. CDR3 sequence reads: CASTITRGGELFF. CDR3 bases: TGTGCCAGCACCATAACCAGGGGCGGGGAGCTGTTTTTT. The full variable domain, its missing parts supplied by reference TRBV5-6 and TRBJ2-2, is DAGVTQSPTHLIKTRGQQVTLRCSPKSGHDTVSWYQQALGQGPQFIFQYYEEEERQRGNFPDRFSGHQFPNYSSELNVNALLLGDSALYLCASTITRGGELFFGEGSRLTVL.

The V call is TRBV6-5, the J call TRBJ1-6; the D gene is possibly TRBD1 (5 bases). Germline CDR1 is MNHEY and CDR2 is SVGAGI. This CDR3 is built from 16 residues. Between the trimmed V and J ends, which lost 3 bases and 7 bases, there was a span of 16 bases. In DNA form, the CDR3 reads TGTGCCAGCAGTTATTGGGGGGGGGTTCGGAATTCACCCCTCCACTTT. Protein product: CASSYWGGVRNSPLHF.

This clone was found once. The genes are TRBV5-1 and TRBJ1-1; 9 positions match TRBD1. The CDR3 totals 15 residues. With V trimmed by 0 bases and J by 7 bases, 7 bases remained unmatched. In germline, CDR1 is SGHRS, CDR2 YFSETQ. In nucleotides, the CDR3 is TGCGCCAGCAGCTTGGCAGGACAGGGGATTGGTGAAGCTTTCTTT. This encodes CASSLAGQGIGEAFF.

The chain joins TRBV11-2 to TRBJ1-2; unclear D gene. CDR1 and CDR2 from the germline V gene are SGHAT and FQNNGV. The CDR3 sequence is 14 residues long. Deletions cut 2 bases from V and 5 bases from J, with 12 bases between. In nucleotides, the CDR3 is TGTGCCAGCAGCTTATCTAGAACCCAATATGGCTACACCTTC. It translates to CASSLSRTQYGYTF.

In this sample, this clone turned up a few times. The chain links TRBV6-5 to TRBJ2-7; TRBD1 is a possible D gene (8 bases). CDR3 size: 15 residues. Germline CDR1 MNHEY, CDR2 SVGAGI. V lost 6 bases and J lost 1, with 16 bases in between. The CDR3 spells CASRGGTGFSYEQYF. Written as DNA, the CDR3 is TGTGCCAGCAGGGGGGGGACAGGTTTTTCCTACGAGCAGTACTTC.

The chain combines TRBV6-4 with TRBJ1-2; the D is unclear. V gave up 6 bases and J gave up 4 bases, with 12 bases separating them. The V gene's germline CDR1 is MRHNA and CDR2 SNTAGT. The CDR3 sequence is 13 residues long. CDR3 sequence reads: CASSATGTYGYTF. The CDR3 bases are TGTGCCAGCAGCGCCACGGGTACCTATGGCTACACCTTC.

J is TRBJ1-1 and V is TRBV18; the D gene is possibly TRBD1 (5 bases). The CDR3 has 14 residues. CDR1 KGHSH and CDR2 LQKENI come from the germline V gene. The ends were cut back, 3 bases at V and 1 base at J, with 9 bases in the middle. The DNA for the CDR3 is TGTGCCAGCTCACCGCAGGGTACGAACACTGAAGCTTTCTTT. Translation gives CASSPQGTNTEAFF.

This chain's CDR3 is CASSSEDRVPYEQYF. The CDR3 DNA is TGTGCCAGCAGCTCCGAGGACAGAGTACCCTACGAGCAGTACTTC. J is TRBJ2-7 and V is TRBV11-3; the D gene is possibly TRBD1 (6 bases). This CDR3 has 15 amino acids. Germline V gene data show CDR1 as SGHNT and CDR2 as YENEEA. Trimming removed 4 bases from V and 2 bases from J, with 15 bases in between.

This chain links TRBV2 with TRBJ2-3, with 7 bases lining up with TRBD1. The CDR3 has 15 residues. V shed 8 bases and J 1 base; nucleotides not matched to a gene: 9. The germline CDR1 and CDR2 sequences are SNHLY and FYNNEI. The CDR3 sequence is CASGRRQGGTDTQYF. The CDR3 DNA reads TGTGCCAGCGGAAGGAGACAGGGCGGCACAGATACGCAGTATTTT. Supplemented by reference TRBV2 and TRBJ2-3, the full variable domain reads EPEVTQTPSHQVTQMGQEVILRCVPISNHLYFYWYRQILGQKVEFLVSFYNNEISEKSEIFDDQFSVERPDGSNFTLKIRSTKLEDSAMYFCASGRRQGGTDTQYFGPGTRLTVL.

In regard to this clone: Other DNA sequences in this specimen translate into the identical CDR3. The J gene is TRBJ1-5, the V gene TRBV19; D is unresolved. Trimming removed 3 bases from V and 0 bases from J, with 6 bases in between. Germline CDR1 LNHDA, CDR2 SQIVND (reference sequence). The CDR3 totals 14 residues. The DNA for the CDR3 is TGTGCCAGTAGTATCGGTGGTAGCAATCAGCCCCAGCATTTT. This gives the protein CASSIGGSNQPQHF.

CDR3 region: CASSFAGARGYTF. CDR3 nucleotides: TGTGCCAGCAGTTTTGCGGGGGCGCGGGGCTACACCTTC. The chain has TRBV12-3 or TRBV12-4 and TRBJ1-2, with TRBD1 as a possible D gene (6 bases). The germline V and J ends were trimmed by 3 bases and 8 bases, with 13 bases remaining between them. The CDR3 has 13 amino acids.

The gene calls are TRBV5-4 and TRBJ2-5; the D gene is possibly TRBD2 (7 bases). The germline gives CDR1 SGHNT, CDR2 YYREEE (reference sequence). This CDR3 contains 14 residues. Trimming pared 2 bases from V and 5 bases from J, leaving 13 bases between. The DNA of the CDR3 is TGTGCCAGCAGCTTTAAGGGGGGGCGGGAGACCCAGTACTTC. As protein: CASSFKGGRETQYF.

About this clone: This same CDR3 is encoded by further DNA sequences in the sample. CDR3 region: CASSLPGQGTGELFF. The CDR3 coding sequence is TGCGCCAGCAGCTTACCGGGACAGGGGACCGGGGAGCTGTTTTTT. The genes are TRBV5-1 and TRBJ2-2; 10 bases map to TRBD1. The trim removed 2 bases at V and 5 bases at J, leaving 3 bases unmatched. CDR1 is SGHRS and CDR2 is YFSETQ in the germline V gene. CDR3 length: 15 residues. Using reference TRBV5-1 and TRBJ2-2 for the parts outside the CDR3, the full variable domain is KAGVTQTPRYLIKTRGQQVTLSCSPISGHRSVSWYQQTPGQGLQFLFEYFSETQRNKGNFPGRFSGRQFSNSRSEMNVSTLELGDSALYLCASSLPGQGTGELFFGEGSRLTVL.

The chain couples TRBV20-1 to TRBJ1-1, with a possible D match to TRBD1 (5 bases). The V end was cut by 3 bases, the J end by 5 bases, with 10 bases between. CDR1 and CDR2 from the germline V gene are DFQATT and SNEGSKA (reference sequence). The CDR3 runs 12 residues. CDR3 residues: CSASLQGTEAFF. CDR3 nucleotide sequence: TGCAGTGCTAGTTTGCAGGGAACTGAAGCTTTCTTT.

The rearrangement links TRBV9 to TRBJ2-7; 8 positions agree with TRBD1. Germline V gene lookup returns CDR1 SGDLS and CDR2 YYNGEE. There are 15 residues in the CDR3. The junction had 2 bases not matched to a gene; V was cut back by 0 bases and J by 0 bases. CDR3 region: CASSVDGQGSYEQYF. The CDR3, as DNA: TGTGCCAGCAGCGTAGATGGACAGGGCTCCTACGAGCAGTACTTC.

This clone showed up just once. The chain links TRBV2 to TRBJ1-1; no clear D. Germline CDR1 SNHLY, CDR2 FYNNEI. Between the trimmed V and J ends, which lost 6 bases and 0 bases, there was a span of 11 bases. The CDR3 has 14 residues. The CDR3 protein is CASRWKDMNTEAFF. The CDR3 bases are TGTGCCAGCAGATGGAAAGACATGAACACTGAAGCTTTCTTT.

The chain is built from TRBV6-1 and TRBJ2-7, with D possibly TRBD1 on 6 matching bases. CDR1 is MNHNS and CDR2 is SASEGT in the germline V gene. The CDR3 runs 14 residues. V lost 0 bases to trimming and J lost 12 bases, with 18 bases between them. The CDR3 nucleotides read TGTGCCAGCAGTGAAGCAAGTACCACAGGGTCTCTGTACTTC. Amino acid sequence: CASSEASTTGSLYF.

This clone has only one observation. CDR3 DNA sequence: TGTGCCAGCACCCACAGGGTTAACACCGGGGAGCTGTTTTTT. This encodes CASTHRVNTGELFF. The chain links TRBV27 to TRBJ2-2, with a tentative D call TRBD1 (6 bases). The V gene's germline CDR1 is MNHEY and CDR2 SMNVEV (reference sequence). The CDR3 has 14 residues. V was pared by 7 bases and J by 2 bases, with 11 bases between.

CDR3 protein: CASSSGTQLSGANVLTF. CDR3 DNA sequence: TGTGCCAGCAGTTCCGGGACTCAGCTTTCTGGGGCCAACGTCCTGACTTTC. V usage is TRBV4-2 and J usage is TRBJ2-6, with D tentatively TRBD2 (6 bases). This CDR3 spans 17 amino acids. Germline V lookup: CDR1 LGHNA, CDR2 YNFKEQ. Between the trimmed V and J ends, which lost 6 bases and 1 base, there was a span of 16 bases.

The chain recombines TRBV18 with TRBJ2-3, with 9 bases matching TRBD2. V lost 5 bases, J lost 2 bases, and 8 bases stayed unmatched. Germline V CDR1 and CDR2: KGHSH, LQKENI. This CDR3 is built from 16 residues. CDR3 nucleotides: TGTGCCAGCTCAACTTTCTCTAGCGGGAACACAGATACGCAGTATTTT. It encodes CASSTFSSGNTDTQYF.

The chain links TRBV6-5 to TRBJ2-5; a weak D match, TRBD1 (5 bases). V dropped 7 bases and J dropped 2 bases, with 8 bases sitting between them. The CDR3 has 12 amino acids. Looked up from germline, CDR1 is MNHEY and CDR2 is SVGAGI. CDR3 DNA sequence: TGTGCCAGCACCGACAGTCAAGAGACCCAGTACTTC. It yields the protein CASTDSQETQYF.

J is TRBJ1-2 and V is TRBV5-1; D might be TRBD1 (5 bases). Germline CDR1 is SGHRS and CDR2 is YFSETQ. The CDR3 is 15 residues long. Trimming removed 3 bases at V and 4 bases at J, with 16 bases between. The chain's CDR3 is CASSSVGEGSYGYTF. For the CDR3, the DNA is TGCGCCAGCAGCTCGGTGGGGGAGGGGAGCTATGGCTACACCTTC.